This passage covers 17 T cell receptor beta chains from one sample sequenced in a study of cytomegalovirus exposure and HLA in healthy donors. Amplification used 60 Vbeta primers and 13 Jbeta primers. The data were produced by immunoSEQ multiplex PCR, yet TCRdb's version contains in-frame clones alone and is incomplete. The sample holds about 180,000 clones; 80% to 90% are singletons and the top ten take 4.5% to 5.5%. The sequenced material came from PBMCs. Source of these receptors: a girl aged 5-17 years in good health and CMV-seropositive.

The chain carries TRBV27 and TRBJ2-7, with D possibly being TRBD1 (6 bases). The V and J ends lost 7 bases and 0 bases respectively, with 13 bases between them. CDR3 length: 14 residues. The germline V gene has CDR1 MNHEY and CDR2 SMNVEV (reference sequence). CDR3 nucleotide sequence: TGTGCCAGCACCAGACAGGCAACCTCCTACGAGCAGTACTTC. Translated: CASTRQATSYEQYF.

The chain is built from TRBV7-2 and TRBJ2-3; 8 positions agree with TRBD2. CDR1 SGHTA and CDR2 FQGNSA come from the germline V gene. Trimming at V came to 1 base and at J to 11 bases, leaving 14 bases not matched to a gene. CDR3 length: 16 residues. The CDR3 region has the DNA TGTGCCAGCAGCTTAGGGGGCGGGGGGTCCGGGATTGGGCAGTATTTT. Protein product: CASSLGGGGSGIGQYF.

This clone was counted once. This chain joins TRBV6-6 and TRBJ1-1; D may be TRBD1 (6 bases). V was trimmed by 9 bases and J by 4 bases, leaving 18 bases between them. Germline V gene data show CDR1 as MNHNY and CDR2 as SVGAGI (reference sequence). The CDR3 length is 14 residues. The CDR3 is CASKIRDIPTEAFF. The CDR3 DNA follows: TGTGCCAGTAAAATCCGGGACATTCCCACTGAAGCTTTCTTT.

The V call is TRBV6-5, the J call TRBJ2-5; no reliable D call. The last part of the DNA fits TRBJ2-7 better; the J call may be wrong. The CDR3 loop spans 12 amino acids. Germline values: CDR1 MNHEY, CDR2 SVGAGI. The CDR3 sequence is CASSYDTYEQYF. CDR3 in DNA: TGTGCCAGCAGTTACGACACCTACGAGCAGTACTTC.

The chain recombines TRBV6-6 with TRBJ2-7; tentative D call: TRBD2 (5 bases). Trimming removed 2 bases from V and 5 bases from J, with 10 bases in between. The CDR3 length is 13 residues. CDR1 MNHNY and CDR2 SVGAGI come from the germline V gene (reference sequence). CDR3: CASSYLGVHEQYF. The DNA of the CDR3 is TGTGCCAGCAGTTACCTCGGGGTCCACGAGCAGTACTTC.

The chain recombines TRBV9 with TRBJ2-7; possible D gene TRBD2, 5 bases. Per the germline V gene, CDR1 is SGDLS and CDR2 is YYNGEE. V gave up 2 bases and J gave up 7 bases, with 16 bases separating them. The CDR3 extends over 14 amino acids. Here the CDR3 DNA reads TGTGCCAGCAGCGTGACTCGCCAGCCGGGGGAGCAGTACTTC. Amino acids: CASSVTRQPGEQYF.

This chain links TRBV23-1 with TRBJ1-2, with D unresolved. TRBV23-1 is recorded as an ORF, its role being uncertain. CDR3 size: 17 residues. With 2 bases removed from V and 0 bases from J, the gap between germline ends came to 16 bases. CDR3 protein: CASSQLPGEETNYGYTF. The CDR3 region has the DNA TGCGCCAGCAGTCAACTCCCCGGGGAGGAAACTAACTATGGCTACACCTTC.

The V call is TRBV5-1, the J call TRBJ2-7; D might be TRBD2 (7 bases). The CDR3 runs 14 residues. Germline V lookup: CDR1 SGHRS, CDR2 YFSETQ. V lost 3 bases and J 1 base, leaving 11 bases between the germline ends. The CDR3 reads CASSSAGASYEQYF. The DNA for the CDR3 is TGCGCCAGCAGCTCGGCGGGGGCTTCCTACGAGCAGTACTTC. The full variable domain, completed using reference TRBV5-1 and TRBJ2-7, is KAGVTQTPRYLIKTRGQQVTLSCSPISGHRSVSWYQQTPGQGLQFLFEYFSETQRNKGNFPGRFSGRQFSNSRSEMNVSTLELGDSALYLCASSSAGASYEQYFGPGTRLTVT.

In the case of this clone: This same CDR3 is encoded by further DNA sequences in the sample. The chain uses TRBV5-1 and TRBJ2-1, with a tentative D call TRBD1 (6 bases). The CDR3 totals 16 residues. With 1 base removed from V and 5 bases from J, the gap between germline ends came to 16 bases. The germline V gene has CDR1 SGHRS and CDR2 YFSETQ. This CDR3 is CASSLTTGPGDNEQFF. In nucleotides, the CDR3 is TGCGCCAGCAGCTTGACGACAGGACCGGGCGACAATGAGCAGTTCTTC.

V is TRBV7-9 and J is TRBJ2-5, with TRBD1 matching over 9 bases. Germline V lookup: CDR1 SEHNR, CDR2 FQNEAQ (reference sequence). J was trimmed by 2 bases and V by 5 bases; bases with no gene match: 15. This CDR3 region has 18 residues. CDR3 loop: CASSEGFSGTGPQETQYF. The CDR3 bases are TGTGCCAGCAGCGAAGGCTTCTCCGGGACAGGGCCGCAAGAGACCCAGTACTTC.

The rearrangement joins TRBV5-1 to TRBJ1-4; 9 bases map to TRBD1. Trimming cost V 4 bases and J 6 bases; bases outside gene matches: 13. The CDR3 has 17 amino acids. Germline V gives CDR1 SGHRS, CDR2 YFSETQ. The CDR3 here is CASSPRTGVTKYEKLFF. CDR3 nucleotide sequence: TGCGCCAGCAGCCCTAGGACAGGGGTCACGAAGTATGAAAAACTGTTTTTT.

The chain couples TRBV9 to TRBJ1-1; unclear D gene. The CDR3 contains 13 residues. Trimming left V 4 bases short and J 8 bases short, with 15 bases between. The germline V gene has CDR1 SGDLS and CDR2 YYNGEE. The CDR3 loop is CASSSRIGVEAFF. Here the CDR3 DNA reads TGTGCCAGCAGCTCAAGGATCGGAGTGGAAGCTTTCTTT.

There are a few counts of this clone. The rearrangement uses TRBV5-1 and TRBJ1-3, with 7 bases matching TRBD1. Germline loops: CDR1 SGHRS, CDR2 YFSETQ. J was trimmed by 4 bases and V by 0 bases; bases with no gene match: 4. The CDR3 is 15 residues long. The DNA for the CDR3 is TGCGCCAGCAGCTTGGCACAGGGGAGGGGAAACACCATATATTTT. It codes for CASSLAQGRGNTIYF.

V is TRBV18 and J is TRBJ1-1, with 8 bases that match TRBD1. CDR1 and CDR2 (germline): KGHSH, LQKENI. V gave up 0 bases and J gave up 8 bases; unmatched junction bases: 2. The CDR3 is 13 amino acids. The CDR3 reads CASSPPDRAEAFF. In DNA form, the CDR3 reads TGTGCCAGCTCACCACCGGACAGGGCGGAAGCTTTCTTT.

The chain uses TRBV30 and TRBJ1-4; D is undetermined. The CDR3 is made up of 19 amino acids. Trimming took 4 bases from V and 0 from J, leaving 24 bases between them. Germline V gene sequence: CDR1 GTSNPN, CDR2 SVGIG (reference sequence). CDR3 in DNA: TGTGCCTGGATCACGAAACCGGGGATCCAACGCCCAACTAATGAAAAACTGTTTTTT. Its translation is CAWITKPGIQRPTNEKLFF.

The chain couples TRBV2 to TRBJ2-4; the match to TRBD2 covers 13 bases. This CDR3 has 14 residues. Germline CDR1 SNHLY, CDR2 FYNNEI. V was clipped by 6 bases and J by 10 bases; unmatched bases: 6. CDR3 protein: CASSGLAGVDIQYF. The CDR3 region has the DNA TGTGCCAGCAGCGGACTAGCGGGGGTCGATATTCAGTACTTC.

This sequence joins TRBV4-2 and TRBJ2-6; D possibly corresponds to TRBD2 (5 bases). V was clipped by 0 bases and J by 1 base, with 10 bases between them. This CDR3 has 17 residues. Germline V CDR1 and CDR2: LGHNA, YNFKEQ. In DNA form, the CDR3 reads TGTGCCAGCAGCCAAGATCGGCGGGTATCTGGGGCCAACGTCCTGACTTTC. It encodes CASSQDRRVSGANVLTF.